This TCR beta chain emerged from a study of cytomegalovirus exposure and HLA in healthy donors. About the research overall: Of around 400 genotyped donors, around 86% grouped in the Caucasian-associated ancestry cluster.

Germline lookup yields CDR1 ENHRY and CDR2 SYGVKD. Deletions cut 3 bases from V and 1 base from J, with 8 bases between. The CDR3 contains 14 residues. The PCR ran on 60 Vbeta and 13 Jbeta primers. Using immunoSEQ multiplex PCR, the repertoire was profiled, and TCRdb retains in-frame clones only, with some absent. The data contain approximately 120,000 clones, around 77% of them singletons. This clone turned up a few times. The chain links TRBV10-3 to TRBJ2-3; D not resolved. This clonotype was sampled from a man between 50 and 59 years old in good health and CMV-seronegative. Sequences were obtained from PBMCs. The CDR3 nucleotides read TGTGCCATCAGTGATACGGCGGGCACAGATACGCAGTATTTT. It yields the protein CAISDTAGTDTQYF.